This TCR beta chain was profiled in a study of OX40 agonist ivuxolimab in advanced cancers. The assay was immunoSEQ multiplex PCR, and TCRdb's table has in-frame clones only and misses some. The profile shows some 66,000 clones, around 83% of them singletons. Germline V gene lookup returns CDR1 MGHRA and CDR2 YSYEKL. The CDR3 sequence is 15 residues long. V trimming: 1 base; J trimming: 5 bases; junction bases outside the gene matches: 5. The source material was CD4+ or CD8+ T cells sorted from blood, sampled in a trial of the OX40 agonist ivuxolimab. The TCR comes from an adult with an advanced solid tumor such as melanoma, head and neck, liver or kidney cancer. V gene TRBV4-1 combines with J gene TRBJ1-2; 9 bases are a match to TRBD1. Here the CDR3 reads CASSQAGQGGYGYTF. In DNA form, the CDR3 reads TGCGCCAGCAGCCAAGCGGGACAGGGAGGTTATGGCTACACCTTC.